This T cell receptor beta chain is drawn from a study of molecular identifiers for immune sequencing clone quantification. Study-level information: Four of five splits of RNA from approximately 20,000 or 98,000 naive CD8 cells were sequenced in replicates. Overall study results and limits: Among effectors, clones above 20 RNA copies held over 98% of molecules; among naive cells, under 1%.

This clonotype was seen repeatedly, ten times or more. The antigen is unknown. Per germline, CDR1 SGHRS and CDR2 YFSETQ. The trim removed 3 bases at V and 3 bases at J, leaving 7 bases unmatched. CDR3 size: 15 residues. CD8+CD4-CCR7+CD45RA+ cells were sorted as naive CD8 T cells. TCRdb fed the PCR reads into MiXCR, producing one record per CDR3 protein. The sample lists around 460,000 distinct CDR3 sequences, about 20% occurring once. Sequencing was performed on naive CD8+ T cells from blood, with Jurkat cell RNA spiked in. The subset here: FACS-sorted CD8+CD4-CCR7+CD45RA+ naive T cells. The source of this sequence is a human donor in good health. Some libraries in this study had Jurkat cell RNA spiked in. V is TRBV5-1 and J is TRBJ2-7, with 9 nucleotides matching TRBD2. CDR3 residues: CASSSEPSGIYEQYF. CDR3 sequence (DNA): TGCGCCAGCAGCTCTGAACCTAGCGGGATCTACGAGCAGTACTTC.